This T cell receptor (beta chain) originates from a study of low-dose radiotherapy and immunotherapy resistance in tumors. Alpha- and beta-chain coverage of first-strand cDNA came from TRAV- and TRBV-specific primers. The PCR that amplified TCRs ran for around 22 cycles, relying on a constant-region primer and a V-primer adapter. TCRdb used MiXCR to reprocess the reads, holding one entry per CDR3 protein. The sample consists of more than 70,000 distinct CDR3 sequences, 31% of them appearing once. The CDR3 extends over 13 amino acids. CDR1 and CDR2 from the germline V gene are GTSNPN and SVGIG (reference sequence). V was pared by 6 bases and J by 3 bases, with 12 bases between. This sample's time point: before trial treatment.

Sequencing used PBMCs, obtained before treatment. This clonotype was sampled from a female donor with ovarian cancer. The chain carries TRBV30 and TRBJ1-5; D unresolved. CDR3 amino acids: CACRWGVNQPQHF. In DNA, the CDR3 is TGTGCCTGCCGATGGGGAGTCAATCAGCCCCAGCATTTT.